This entry is about one T cell receptor beta chain. The specificity of this receptor is unknown. Base qualities were left out, and no much larger clone turns up one base away. Looking up the germline V gene yields CDR1 SGHRS and CDR2 YFSETQ. V is cut by 4 bases and J by 4 bases, and the space between the germline ends is 12 bases. CDR3 length: 14 amino acids, cysteine to phenylalanine. Just CDR3 DNA is preserved here, 42 bases in frame from base 1. The source of the sample is a study of OX40 agonist ivuxolimab in advanced cancers. In the study overall: Ivuxolimab, which targeted the costimulatory receptor OX40 (CD134), was an agonistic, fully human IgG2 monoclonal antibody. Intravenous ivuxolimab was administered to patients every 2 weeks at six dose levels: 0.01, 0.1, 0.3, 1.5, 3 and 10 mg/kg. Of the roughly 50 dose-escalation patients, hepatocellular carcinoma was present in about 20, melanoma in around 15, renal cell carcinoma in 9 and head and neck cancer in 9. In the dose-escalation cohort, 65% to 90% of patients were male, and the mean age was approximately 60 years, with a range of 23 to 79. Prior anti-PD-1, anti-PD-L1 or anti-CTLA-4 therapy was permitted, and approximately 42% of dose-escalation patients had received checkpoint inhibitors. Partial responses occurred in three dose-escalation patients, of whom one had hepatocellular carcinoma and two had cutaneous melanoma. Peripheral TCRbeta sequencing was intended to test whether TCR sequence diversity was altered and clonal T-cell expansion was caused by ivuxolimab. The monotherapy dose-escalation portion (N of about 52 patients) of the phase I ivuxolimab trial is reported in the paper.

Genomic DNA was isolated from the sorted cells so that the TCRbeta CDR3 region could be sequenced. The immunoSEQ Assay was used for sequencing of TCRbeta CDR3 regions. This is the immuneACCESS table as TCRdb keeps it, with only in-frame sequences that have V and J called. A part of the clones is gone; compared with another copy, unresolved V genes explain less than half, and the rest is unexplained. In all, the sample holds almost 90,000 clones, and just over 90% of those were seen once. Around 0.71% of the sample comes from the top ten. The trial excluded patients who had a history of autoimmune disease or were on systemic immunosuppression. Peripheral blood for TCR sequencing was collected from all dose cohorts at baseline, on cycle 4 day 1, and on cycle 7 day 1. The samples were taken from a phase I, first-in-human, multicenter, open-label dose-escalation trial of ivuxolimab. Adults with locally advanced or metastatic head and neck squamous cell, hepatocellular, melanoma or renal cell carcinoma were enrolled in the trial. Before TCR sequencing, CD4+ T cells and CD8+ T cells from peripheral blood were sorted into separate populations.

General study outcomes and caveats: Low levels of normalized T-cell clonal expansion were also seen in some nonresponding patients. After ivuxolimab, more expanded clones were found on average in CD8+ T cells than in CD4+ T cells. The antigen specificity of the peripheral T cells that underwent clonal expansion was not determined. In the 0.1-3.0 mg/kg groups, partial responders had among the lowest normalized peripheral clonal expansion, particularly in CD8+ T cells. At doses from 0.1 to 3.0 mg/kg, clonal expansion was seen in both CD4+ and CD8+ blood T cells between baseline and week 6.

The input for sequencing was CD4+ or CD8+ T cells sorted from blood, taken in a trial of the OX40 agonist ivuxolimab. The chain employs TRBV5-1 and TRBJ1-5, with the D gene not clear enough to name. The TCR originated in an adult with an advanced solid tumor such as melanoma, head and neck, liver or kidney cancer. The CDR3 region: CASSPNMGNQPQHF. The bases read TGCGCCAGCAGCCCCAACATGGGTAATCAGCCCCAGCATTTT.